The TCR beta chain described here comes from a study of T-cell reconstitution after alpha-beta-depleted transplantation in children. Study results and limitations: Counts and diversity of T cells one year after transplant came mostly from newly produced T cells. Some patients owed their high day-60 TCRbeta diversity to surviving recipient T cells and thymic progenitors. Roughly two months post-transplant, alpha-beta T cells reportedly originated from several hundred graft clones that had expanded.

After removal of 1 base from V and 2 bases from J, the junction contained 8 bases not matched to a gene. The germline gives CDR1 SGHTA, CDR2 FQGNSA. This CDR3 is built from 17 residues. This clonotype was observed many times. As yet, its antigen is unknown. The library targeted TCRbeta and was prepared with unique molecular identifiers. Via MiXCR, TCRdb re-called the PCR reads, giving one row per CDR3 protein. The sample carries under 250,000 distinct CDR3 sequences, about 7% recorded once. The chain recombines TRBV7-2 with TRBJ2-1, with 7 bases aligning to TRBD2. Sequences were derived from PBMCs, sampled before TCRalphabeta/CD19-depleted stem cell transplant. The source is a boy between 2 and 10 years old with acute lymphoblastic leukemia, due to receive a stem cell transplant. The CDR3 nucleotides read TGTGCCAGCAGCTTAGGCGCGGGGGAGATCGCCTACAATGAGCAGTTCTTC. It yields the protein CASSLGAGEIAYNEQFF.